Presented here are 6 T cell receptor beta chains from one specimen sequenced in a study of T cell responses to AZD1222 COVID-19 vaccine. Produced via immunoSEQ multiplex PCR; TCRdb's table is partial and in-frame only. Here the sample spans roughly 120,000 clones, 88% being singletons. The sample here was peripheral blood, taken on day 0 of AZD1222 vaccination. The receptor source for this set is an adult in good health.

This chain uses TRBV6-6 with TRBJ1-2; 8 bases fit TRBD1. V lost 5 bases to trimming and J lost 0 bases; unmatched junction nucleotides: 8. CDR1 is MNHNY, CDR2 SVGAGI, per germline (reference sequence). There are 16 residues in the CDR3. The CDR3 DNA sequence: TGTGCCAGCAGTCGAGACGACAGGGGAGCTAACTATGGCTACACCTTC. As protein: CASSRDDRGANYGYTF.

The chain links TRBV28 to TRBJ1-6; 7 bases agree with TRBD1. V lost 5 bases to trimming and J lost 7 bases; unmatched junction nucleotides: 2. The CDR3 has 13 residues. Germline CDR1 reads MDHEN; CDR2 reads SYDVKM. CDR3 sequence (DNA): TGTGCCAGCAGTCCGGACAGGAATTCACCCCTCCACTTT. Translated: CASSPDRNSPLHF.

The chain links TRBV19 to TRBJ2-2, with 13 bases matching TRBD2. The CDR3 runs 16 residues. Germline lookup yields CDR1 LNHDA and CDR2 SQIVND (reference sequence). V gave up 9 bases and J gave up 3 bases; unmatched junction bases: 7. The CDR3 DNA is TGTGCCAGCATCTGGACTAGCGGGGGTTACACCGGGGAGCTGTTTTTT. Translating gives CASIWTSGGYTGELFF.

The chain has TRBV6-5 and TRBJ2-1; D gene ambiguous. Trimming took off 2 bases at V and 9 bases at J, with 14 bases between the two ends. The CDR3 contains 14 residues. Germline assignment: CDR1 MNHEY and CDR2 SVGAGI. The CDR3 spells CASSYKGIMGEQFF. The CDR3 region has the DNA TGTGCCAGCAGTTACAAGGGCATCATGGGTGAGCAGTTCTTC.

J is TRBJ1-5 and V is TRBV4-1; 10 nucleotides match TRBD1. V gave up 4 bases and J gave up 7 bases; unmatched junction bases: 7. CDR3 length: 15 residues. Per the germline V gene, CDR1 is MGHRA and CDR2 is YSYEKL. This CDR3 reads CASSPGQGGRQPQHF. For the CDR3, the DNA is TGCGCCAGCAGCCCTGGACAGGGGGGGAGGCAGCCCCAGCATTTT.

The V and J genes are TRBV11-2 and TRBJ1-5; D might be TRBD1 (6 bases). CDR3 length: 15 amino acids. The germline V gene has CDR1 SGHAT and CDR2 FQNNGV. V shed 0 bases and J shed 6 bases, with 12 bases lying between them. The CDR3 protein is CASSLDRGGSQPQHF. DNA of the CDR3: TGTGCCAGCAGCTTAGATCGGGGGGGCAGTCAGCCCCAGCATTTT.